Below, one T cell receptor (beta chain) is given with its context. The data were obtained in a study of cytomegalovirus exposure and HLA in healthy donors. PCR amplification relied on 60 Vbeta primers (plus 13 Jbeta primers). Here immunoSEQ multiplex PCR was the method, and the copy in TCRdb shows in-frame clones only, minus some. The table records 110,000 or so clones, 74% of them present only once. Between the trimmed V and J ends, which lost 6 bases and 5 bases, there was a span of 5 bases. The CDR3 contains 10 residues. Germline lookup yields CDR1 DFQATT and CDR2 SNEGSKA (reference sequence). The sequenced sample consisted of PBMCs. The V gene is TRBV20-1, the J gene TRBJ2-1, with D unclear. The receptor's source is a human donor in good health. CDR3 DNA sequence: TGCAGTGCGCAGAACAATGAGCAGTTCTTC. Protein: CSAQNNEQFF.